This T cell receptor beta chain was recovered during a study of OX40 agonist ivuxolimab in advanced cancers. About the study: The group had a mean age of around 64 years, ranged from 23 to 79, and was 82.7% male. Three partial responders included one hepatocellular carcinoma patient and two cutaneous melanoma patients. Overall study results and limits: Average numbers of expanded clones were greater in CD8+ T cells than in CD4+. Partial responders at 0.1-3.0 mg/kg had among the lowest clonal expansion.

Clones were sequenced by immunoSEQ multiplex PCR, and TCRdb holds only the in-frame ones, with some missing. The table lists nearly 60,000 clones, over 75% of them singletons, with approximately 3.8% in the top ten. Unmatched junction bases numbered 4, after V lost 1 base and J lost 2 bases. The CDR3 is 16 residues long. The germline V gene has CDR1 SGHVS and CDR2 FQNEAQ. Concerning this clone itself: Its cognate antigen is unknown.

The sample in question was CD4+ or CD8+ T cells sorted from blood, obtained in a trial of the OX40 agonist ivuxolimab. The receptor's source is an adult with an advanced solid tumor such as melanoma, head and neck, liver or kidney cancer. The chain links TRBV7-8 to TRBJ2-7; 11 nucleotides line up with TRBD2. The CDR3 DNA is TGTGCCAGCAGCTTAGGACTAGCGGGACTAACCTACGAGCAGTACTTC. Residues: CASSLGLAGLTYEQYF. Based on the CDR3 plus reference TRBV7-8 and TRBJ2-7, the full variable domain is GAGVSQSPRYKVAKRGQDVALRCDPISGHVSLFWYQQALGQGPEFLTYFQNEAQLDKSGLPSDRFFAERPEGSVSTLKIQRTQQEDSAVYLCASSLGLAGLTYEQYFGPGTRLTVT.